One and the same sample provided the 25 T cell receptor beta chains below, sequenced in a study of blood T cell repertoires in COVID-19 (dated by TCRdb to the early 2020s). Library creation used the immunoSEQ multiplex PCR assay. In TCRdb, the immuneACCESS table is reduced to in-frame sequences with V and J assigned. These tables do not hold every clone; where another copy was compared, an unresolved V gene accounts for under half, and the others remain unexplained. In all, the sample holds a few hundred thousand clones, and approximately 80% of those were seen once. The ten biggest clones cover about 10% of the sample. Sequencing input: peripheral blood. The receptor set was obtained from a man in his fifties with active or convalescent COVID-19.

The chain links TRBV28 to TRBJ1-1; D may be TRBD1 (6 bases). Trimming removed 7 bases at V and 5 bases at J, with 17 bases between. The CDR3 is 14 amino acids. Germline values: CDR1 MDHEN, CDR2 SYDVKM. CDR3 residues: CASKTLQGETEAFF. CDR3 DNA sequence: TGTGCCAGCAAAACCCTACAGGGAGAAACTGAAGCTTTCTTT.

The chain recombines TRBV2 with TRBJ1-2, with 7 bases lining up with TRBD1. The germline gives CDR1 SNHLY, CDR2 FYNNEI. CDR3 length: 13 residues. V trimming: 7 bases; J trimming: 7 bases; junction bases outside the gene matches: 9. The CDR3 here is CASTLDRDGGYTF. The CDR3 nucleotides read TGTGCCAGCACCCTAGACAGGGATGGTGGCTACACCTTC.

This clone was counted only a few times. This chain links TRBV11-2 with TRBJ2-1; 7 bases map to TRBD2. Trimming removed 7 bases from V and 4 bases from J; junction bases left unmatched: 7. The CDR3 has 14 residues. Germline CDR1 SGHAT, CDR2 FQNNGV. This CDR3 is CASNWGGSYNEQFF. As DNA, the CDR3 is TGTGCCAGCAACTGGGGCGGGAGTTACAATGAGCAGTTCTTC.

The genes are TRBV13 and TRBJ2-1; D is perhaps TRBD2 (5 bases). The CDR3 is made up of 14 amino acids. CDR1 is PRHDT, CDR2 FYEKMQ, per germline (reference sequence). The ends were cut back, 1 base at V and 2 bases at J, with 6 bases in the middle. Here the CDR3 DNA reads TGTGCCAGCAGCTTAGCGCGGGCCTACAATGAGCAGTTCTTC. It is translated as CASSLARAYNEQFF. Looking up the rest from reference TRBV13 and TRBJ2-1 gives the full variable domain: AAGVIQSPRHLIKEKRETATLKCYPIPRHDTVYWYQQGPGQDPQFLISFYEKMQSDKGSIPDRFSAQQFSDYHSELNMSSLELGDSALYFCASSLARAYNEQFFGPGTRLTVL.

The CDR3 DNA sequence: TGCGCCAGCAGCGCGGGACTAGCCCCCGAGACCCAGTACTTC. This encodes CASSAGLAPETQYF. The chain links TRBV5-1 to TRBJ2-5; 9 nucleotides agree with TRBD2. The CDR3 has 14 residues. Unmatched junction bases numbered 6, after V lost 4 bases and J lost 5 bases. Germline CDR1 reads SGHRS; CDR2 reads YFSETQ.

A remark on this clone: Within the sample, other DNA sequences also encode this same CDR3. The V gene is TRBV5-1, the J gene TRBJ1-1; possible D gene TRBD1, 6 bases. CDR1 SGHRS and CDR2 YFSETQ come from the germline V gene. The CDR3 is 14 residues long. V lost 0 bases to trimming and J lost 5 bases, with 11 bases between them. Here the CDR3 reads CASSLAGVGTEAFF. In DNA, the CDR3 is TGCGCCAGCAGCTTGGCAGGGGTAGGGACTGAAGCTTTCTTT.

The J gene is TRBJ2-3, the V gene TRBV9; weak D call: TRBD2 (5 bases). Per germline, CDR1 SGDLS and CDR2 YYNGEE. The CDR3 runs to 14 residues. Trimming removed 0 bases from V and 6 bases from J, with 11 bases in between. The CDR3, as DNA: TGTGCCAGCAGCGTAGGGTCGGGCGGGGATACGCAGTATTTT. It yields the protein CASSVGSGGDTQYF.

This chain uses TRBV28 with TRBJ2-5, with 9 bases fitting TRBD1. The CDR3 has 14 amino acids. Unmatched junction bases numbered 5, after V lost 4 bases and J lost 5 bases. Looked up from germline, CDR1 is MDHEN and CDR2 is SYDVKM. The CDR3 nucleotides are TGTGCCAGCAGTTCTAACAGGGGGCGGGAGACCCAGTACTTC. Translating gives CASSSNRGRETQYF.

This chain uses TRBV9 with TRBJ2-1; 9 bases are shared with TRBD1. The trim removed 2 bases at V and 2 bases at J, leaving 5 bases unmatched. Germline-derived CDR1 and CDR2 are SGDLS and YYNGEE. The CDR3 is 16 amino acids. CDR3 sequence reads: CASSVRGQGPYNEQFF. Written as DNA, the CDR3 is TGTGCCAGCAGCGTGCGGGGACAGGGTCCCTACAATGAGCAGTTCTTC.

The genes are TRBV3-1 (or the pseudogene TRBV3-2) and TRBJ1-5, with TRBD1 matching 7 bases. Per the germline V gene, CDR1 is LGHDT and CDR2 is YNNKEL (reference sequence). The junction had 11 bases not matched to a gene; V was cut back by 0 bases and J by 6 bases. This CDR3 has 17 residues. DNA of the CDR3: TGTGCCAGCAGCCAAGAACCAGCCGACAGGGTTGGTCAGCCCCAGCATTTT. This codes for CASSQEPADRVGQPQHF.

This clone was observed once. The chain couples TRBV4-3 to TRBJ2-3; possible D gene TRBD2, 6 bases. From germline, CDR1 is LGHNA and CDR2 YSLEER. Between the trimmed V and J ends, which lost 2 bases and 4 bases, there was a span of 13 bases. The CDR3 is made up of 15 amino acids. CDR3 protein: CASSQPGSGADTQYF. CDR3 nucleotides: TGCGCCAGCAGCCAACCAGGGTCGGGGGCAGATACGCAGTATTTT.

The chain has TRBV28 and TRBJ1-1, with D unresolved. CDR3 length equals 11 residues. Germline CDR1 reads MDHEN; CDR2 reads SYDVKM. The V gene lost 6 bases and the J gene lost 6 bases, with 8 bases spanning the gap. In DNA, the CDR3 is TGTGCCAGCAGCCTGAGGTCTGAAGCTTTCTTT. It translates to CASSLRSEAFF.

The chain is built from TRBV10-3 and TRBJ2-5; TRBD1 aligns across 10 bases. With V trimmed by 6 bases and J by 4 bases, 17 bases remained unmatched. This CDR3 spans 18 amino acids. In germline, CDR1 is ENHRY, CDR2 SYGVKD. As DNA, the CDR3 is TGTGCCATCAGCGCTCGACCCGGGACAGGGGTTGGAGTAGAGACCCAGTACTTC. The encoded protein is CAISARPGTGVGVETQYF.

The rearrangement uses TRBV5-1 and TRBJ2-3, with TRBD2 identical over 8 bases. Unmatched junction bases numbered 6, after V lost 4 bases and J lost 5 bases. The CDR3 sequence is 14 residues long. CDR1 and CDR2 (germline): SGHRS, YFSETQ. The CDR3 is CASSPAGVGDTQYF. DNA of the CDR3: TGCGCCAGCAGCCCAGCGGGAGTGGGAGATACGCAGTATTTT.

The chain links TRBV7-8 to TRBJ2-7; unclear D gene. The CDR3 contains 13 residues. Between the trimmed V and J ends, which lost 5 bases and 1 base, there was a span of 9 bases. Looked up from germline, CDR1 is SGHVS and CDR2 is FQNEAQ. The CDR3 loop reads CASSHGYSYEQYF. In DNA form, the CDR3 reads TGTGCCAGCAGCCACGGGTATTCCTACGAGCAGTACTTC.

The chain is built from TRBV7-3 and TRBJ2-2; the match to TRBD2 covers 13 bases. CDR1 is SGHTA, CDR2 FQGTGA, per germline. The CDR3 contains 16 residues. Trimming removed 5 bases from V and 7 bases from J; junction bases left unmatched: 7. CDR3 DNA: TGTGCCAGCAGCCCAGGACTAGCGGGAGACGGCGGGGAGCTGTTTTTT. This gives the protein CASSPGLAGDGGELFF. Supplemented by reference TRBV7-3 and TRBJ2-2, the full variable domain reads GAGVSQTPSNKVTEKGKYVELRCDPISGHTALYWYRQSLGQGPEFLIYFQGTGAADDSGLPNDRFFAVRPEGSVSTLKIQRTERGDSAVYLCASSPGLAGDGGELFFGEGSRLTVL.

This clone was recorded once. This chain uses TRBV28 with TRBJ2-3; 9 bases align to TRBD2. The junction had 11 bases not matched to a gene; V was cut back by 4 bases and J by 0 bases. The CDR3 spans 18 residues. The germline V gene has CDR1 MDHEN and CDR2 SYDVKM. The CDR3 nucleotides read TGTGCCAGCAGTTCGGGGACTAGCTTATCCTCTAGCACAGATACGCAGTATTTT. This codes for CASSSGTSLSSSTDTQYF.

The CDR3: CASRATGAGANVLTF. The DNA of the CDR3 is TGTGCCAGCAGGGCGACAGGGGCTGGGGCCAACGTCCTGACTTTC. The V and J genes are TRBV6-5 and TRBJ2-6, with TRBD1 identical over 8 bases. With 6 bases clipped from V and 2 bases from J, the junction kept 3 bases outside the gene matches. The CDR3 totals 15 residues. From germline, CDR1 is MNHEY and CDR2 SVGAGI.

Remarks on this clone: Distinct nucleotide sequences in the sample also encode this CDR3. The rearrangement uses TRBV19 and TRBJ1-2; D possibly corresponds to TRBD1 (5 bases). Germline lookup yields CDR1 LNHDA and CDR2 SQIVND (reference sequence). The CDR3 is made up of 13 amino acids. The V end lost 6 bases, the J end lost 4 bases, and 12 bases lay between the germline ends. CDR3 DNA sequence: TGTGCCAGTAGGCCCGGGGGGGGCTATGGCTACACCTTC. Translated: CASRPGGGYGYTF.

This sequence joins TRBV12-5 and TRBJ1-1; D unresolved. This CDR3 spans 14 amino acids. Deletions cut 4 bases from V and 0 bases from J, with 9 bases between. CDR1 is LGHNT and CDR2 is FRNRAP in the germline V gene. The CDR3 nucleotides are TGTGCTAGTGGTTGCGAGGGAGTGAACACTGAAGCTTTCTTT. Amino acids: CASGCEGVNTEAFF.

The chain combines TRBV6-2 or TRBV6-3 with TRBJ1-5, with a tentative D call TRBD1 (5 bases). The ends were cut back, 4 bases at V and 2 bases at J, with 12 bases in the middle. Looked up from germline, CDR1 is MNHEY and CDR2 is SVGEGT. The CDR3 extends over 15 amino acids. CDR3 nucleotides: TGTGCCAGCAGTTCATCAGGGTATGGCAATCAGCCCCAGCATTTT. Its protein product is CASSSSGYGNQPQHF.

The chain links TRBV7-8 to TRBJ1-1, with TRBD1 as a possible D gene (5 bases). In germline, CDR1 is SGHVS, CDR2 FQNEAQ. This CDR3 spans 14 amino acids. The ends were cut back, 1 base at V and 4 bases at J, with 10 bases in the middle. For the CDR3, the DNA is TGTGCCAGCAGCTTAGTAGCAGGGCTCACTGAAGCTTTCTTT. This translates into CASSLVAGLTEAFF. The variable domain in full, completed from reference TRBV7-8 and TRBJ1-1, reads GAGVSQSPRYKVAKRGQDVALRCDPISGHVSLFWYQQALGQGPEFLTYFQNEAQLDKSGLPSDRFFAERPEGSVSTLKIQRTQQEDSAVYLCASSLVAGLTEAFFGQGTRLTVV.

This clone was detected a few times. The chain uses TRBV7-2 and TRBJ1-2, with 8 bases aligning to TRBD1. The CDR3 is 13 amino acids. The trim removed 3 bases at V and 8 bases at J, leaving 5 bases unmatched. Germline V gene lookup returns CDR1 SGHTA and CDR2 FQGNSA. CDR3 amino acids: CASSLDREGGYTF. The CDR3 DNA sequence: TGTGCCAGCAGCTTGGACAGGGAGGGAGGCTACACCTTC.

The count of this clone is one. The chain is built from TRBV4-2 and TRBJ1-4; TRBD1 matches at 9 bases. The germline CDR1 and CDR2 sequences are LGHNA and YNFKEQ. V was clipped by 3 bases and J by 7 bases; unmatched bases: 9. The CDR3 loop spans 16 amino acids. CDR3 bases: TGTGCCAGCAGCCATAATCCCGACAGGGGGAGTGAAAAACTGTTTTTT. Encoded protein: CASSHNPDRGSEKLFF.

This chain connects TRBV7-6 to TRBJ2-2; tentatively, D is TRBD2 (6 bases). Germline-derived CDR1 and CDR2 are SGHVS and FNYEAQ. Trimming removed 4 bases at V and 4 bases at J, with 19 bases between. The CDR3 is made up of 17 amino acids. Written as DNA, the CDR3 is TGTGCCAGCAGCTGGGGCGGGACGGCCCGAGGCACCGGGGAGCTGTTTTTT. Translated, it gives CASSWGGTARGTGELFF. The full variable domain, rest sourced from reference TRBV7-6 and TRBJ2-2, is GAGVSQSPRYKVTKRGQDVALRCDPISGHVSLYWYRQALGQGPEFLTYFNYEAQQDKSGLPNDRFSAERPEGSISTLTIQRTEQRDSAMYRCASSWGGTARGTGELFFGEGSRLTVL.